These 8 T cell receptor beta chains were sequenced from one sample in a study of metastatic and nonmetastatic thyroid tumors. Treatment of any kind had been given to no patient before thyroid surgery. TCRdb used MiXCR to call clones anew from the PCR reads. This sample has about 8,400 clones, with about 32% found just once. Material: tumor tissue. Source of these receptors: a female donor with papillary thyroid cancer or a benign thyroid nodule (not recorded which). Some clones in this sample may be carry-over from other donors' samples.

By share, this clone counts as medium-sized. V and J are TRBV28 and TRBJ1-1; no reliable D call. V dropped 1 base and J dropped 1 base, with 4 bases sitting between them. CDR1 and CDR2 from the germline V gene are MDHEN and SYDVKM. This CDR3 contains 13 residues. Here the CDR3 DNA reads TGTGCCAGCAGTTTATTTGGGAACACTGAAGCTTTCTTT. Protein: CASSLFGNTEAFF.

A few counts support this clone. V is TRBV6-1 and J is TRBJ1-5; D perhaps matches TRBD1 (6 bases). The V gene's germline CDR1 is MNHNS and CDR2 SASEGT. The CDR3 is 16 amino acids. Deletions cut 5 bases from V and 2 bases from J, with 16 bases between. CDR3 in DNA: TGTGCCAGCAGTAAGACCCCCCCAGGGGGCAATCAGCCCCAGCATTTT. Residues: CASSKTPPGGNQPQHF.

By share, this clone ranks as medium-sized (0.01 to 0.1%). The CDR3, as DNA: TGTGCCAGCAGGGAGGGATCGGACAGGGACACTGAAGCTTTCTTT. This sequence encodes CASREGSDRDTEAFF. V and J are TRBV28 and TRBJ1-1, with TRBD1 matching 8 bases. V shed 6 bases, J shed 3 bases, and the junction held 9 bases outside the gene matches. Germline loops: CDR1 MDHEN, CDR2 SYDVKM. The CDR3 spans 15 residues. Variable domain in full (rest from reference TRBV28 and TRBJ1-1): DVKVTQSSRYLVKRTGEKVFLECVQDMDHENMFWYRQDPGLGLRLIYFSYDVKMKEKGDIPEGYSVSREKKERFSLILESASTNQTSMYLCASREGSDRDTEAFFGQGTRLTVV.

This clone occurred a few times. The chain carries TRBV28 and TRBJ1-1; 8 bases line up with TRBD1. This CDR3 has 14 residues. V lost 6 bases to trimming and J lost 2 bases; unmatched junction nucleotides: 5. Germline V gene lookup returns CDR1 MDHEN and CDR2 SYDVKM. The CDR3 is CASRTGQGNTEAFF. For the CDR3, the DNA is TGTGCCAGCAGAACCGGACAGGGCAACACTGAAGCTTTCTTT.

This chain links TRBV20-1 with TRBJ2-7; unclear D gene. The CDR3 spans 15 residues. Trimming pared 0 bases from V and 2 bases from J, leaving 14 bases between. Germline CDR1 reads DFQATT; CDR2 reads SNEGSKA (reference sequence). CDR3: CSARDKGRRPYEQYF. The CDR3 DNA sequence: TGCAGTGCTAGAGATAAGGGCAGGCGTCCCTACGAGCAGTACTTC.

This chain connects TRBV20-1 to TRBJ2-3; 8 bases are shared with TRBD1. V lost 0 bases to trimming and J lost 5 bases; unmatched junction nucleotides: 7. The CDR3 covers 15 residues. Germline loops: CDR1 DFQATT, CDR2 SNEGSKA (reference sequence). The CDR3 here is CSARDPAGGLDTQYF. The CDR3, as DNA: TGCAGTGCTAGAGATCCCGCAGGGGGCTTAGATACGCAGTATTTT.

The genes are TRBV27 and TRBJ2-7; D is unclear. The germline gives CDR1 MNHEY, CDR2 SMNVEV (reference sequence). Between the trimmed V and J ends, which lost 8 bases and 9 bases, there was a span of 20 bases. The CDR3 runs 13 residues. The CDR3: CASGQSPLSGQYF. In DNA form, the CDR3 reads TGTGCCAGCGGGCAAAGCCCCCTGTCTGGGCAGTACTTC.

This clone was seen only a few times. The V call is TRBV6-1, the J call TRBJ1-1; TRBD1 matches at 7 bases. The CDR3 is made up of 16 amino acids. The germline V gene encodes CDR1 MNHNS and CDR2 SASEGT. Trimming took 7 bases from V and 0 from J; bases not matched to a gene: 11. CDR3 region: CASTLGDSYLNTEAFF. CDR3 nucleotide sequence: TGTGCCAGCACCCTGGGGGACAGCTATTTGAACACTGAAGCTTTCTTT.